The clone carrying this T cell receptor (beta chain) was picked up a small number of times. Germline CDR1 is SGDLS and CDR2 is YYNGEE. Trimming took 0 bases from V and 8 from J; bases not matched to a gene: 6. The CDR3 sequence is 15 residues long. Patients were all untreated before their thyroid surgery. The data are from a study of metastatic and nonmetastatic thyroid tumors. TCRdb reanalyzed the PCR reads with MiXCR. Of roughly 4,100 clones listed, 35% to 45% are singletons. Sequenced: tumor tissue. The V gene is TRBV9, the J gene TRBJ2-1, with TRBD2 identical over 9 bases. The sequence came from a female donor with papillary thyroid cancer or a benign thyroid nodule (not recorded which). Some clones in this sample may be carry-over from other donors' samples. As DNA, the CDR3 is TGTGCCAGCAGCGTAGCGTTAGCGGGAGTCTATGAGCAGTTCTTC. This gives the protein CASSVALAGVYEQFF.